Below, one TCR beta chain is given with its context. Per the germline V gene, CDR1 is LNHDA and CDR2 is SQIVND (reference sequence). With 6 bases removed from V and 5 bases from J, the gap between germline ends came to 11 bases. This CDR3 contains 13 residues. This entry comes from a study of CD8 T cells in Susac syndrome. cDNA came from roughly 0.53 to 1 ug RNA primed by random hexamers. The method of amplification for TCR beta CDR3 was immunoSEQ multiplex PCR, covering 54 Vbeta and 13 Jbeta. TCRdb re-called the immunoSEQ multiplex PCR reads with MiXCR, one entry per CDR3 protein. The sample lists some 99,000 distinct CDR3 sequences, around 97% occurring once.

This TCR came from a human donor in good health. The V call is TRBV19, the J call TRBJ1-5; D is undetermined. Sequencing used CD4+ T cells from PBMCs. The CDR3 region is CASSRQADQPQHF. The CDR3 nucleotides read TGTGCCAGTAGCAGGCAGGCTGATCAGCCCCAGCATTTT.